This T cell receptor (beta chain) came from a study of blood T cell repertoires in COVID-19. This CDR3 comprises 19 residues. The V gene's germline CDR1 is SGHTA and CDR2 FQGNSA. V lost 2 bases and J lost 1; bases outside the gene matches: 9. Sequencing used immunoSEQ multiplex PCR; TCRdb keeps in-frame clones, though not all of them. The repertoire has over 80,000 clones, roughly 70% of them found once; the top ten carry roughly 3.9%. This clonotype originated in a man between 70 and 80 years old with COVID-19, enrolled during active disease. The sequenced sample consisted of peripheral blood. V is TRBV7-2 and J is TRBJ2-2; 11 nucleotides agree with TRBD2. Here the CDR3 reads CASSLNVITSGRNTGELFF. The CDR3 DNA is TGTGCCAGCAGCTTAAATGTCATAACTAGCGGGAGGAACACCGGGGAGCTGTTTTTT.